The entry below describes one T cell receptor beta chain. This CDR3 has 17 amino acids. Germline CDR1 PRHDT, CDR2 FYEKMQ (reference sequence). The V and J ends lost 4 bases and 1 base, in that order; junction bases with no gene match: 6. A second PCR of 7 to 11 cycles used a sample-barcoded 5' primer and a J-beta primer mix. TCRdb re-analysed the 5' RACE reads in MiXCR, keeping a single row per CDR3 protein. Of approximately 900,000 distinct CDR3 sequences listed, around 48% are singletons. The sample comes from a study of blood T cells in healthy people across ages. Study background: Using template switching, researchers captured about one barcoded beta molecule for each two T cells.

Total RNA amounts of at least 6 micrograms were extracted per sample. Sequencing input: blood. The receptor was derived from a man between 25 and 39 years old in good health. The rearrangement uses TRBV13 and TRBJ1-6, with 8 bases lining up with TRBD1. As DNA, the CDR3 is TGTGCCAGCAGCTCAGGACAGGGAATGTCCTATAATTCACCCCTCCACTTT. Amino acids: CASSSGQGMSYNSPLHF.